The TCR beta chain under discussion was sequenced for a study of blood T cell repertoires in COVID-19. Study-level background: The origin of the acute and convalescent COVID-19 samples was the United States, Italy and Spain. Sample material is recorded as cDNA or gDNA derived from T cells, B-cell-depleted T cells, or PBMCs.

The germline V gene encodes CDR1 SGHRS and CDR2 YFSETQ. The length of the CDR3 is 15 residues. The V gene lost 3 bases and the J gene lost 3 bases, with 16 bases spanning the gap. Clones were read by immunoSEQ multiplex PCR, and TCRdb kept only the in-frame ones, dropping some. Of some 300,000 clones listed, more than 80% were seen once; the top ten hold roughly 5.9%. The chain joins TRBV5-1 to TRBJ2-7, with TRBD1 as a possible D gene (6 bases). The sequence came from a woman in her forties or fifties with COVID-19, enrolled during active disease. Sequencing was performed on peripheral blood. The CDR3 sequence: CASSSSPGQHYEQYF. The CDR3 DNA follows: TGCGCCAGCAGCTCGTCGCCAGGACAGCACTACGAGCAGTACTTC. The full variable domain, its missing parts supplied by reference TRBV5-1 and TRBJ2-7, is KAGVTQTPRYLIKTRGQQVTLSCSPISGHRSVSWYQQTPGQGLQFLFEYFSETQRNKGNFPGRFSGRQFSNSRSEMNVSTLELGDSALYLCASSSSPGQHYEQYFGPGTRLTVT.